Included here is one T cell receptor beta chain sequence, with context. No cognate antigen has been identified for it. No base-level quality is on record; no much larger clone is a single base apart. The cohort comprised fewer than 750 healthy bone marrow donors. At the time of sampling, all cohort members were nominally healthy, though unrecorded immune exposures were likely present. The donor tested CMV seropositive, placing the donor among the 250 to 300 seropositive members of the cohort. Every donor gave a peripheral blood sample, and the peripheral blood mononuclear cells from that sample were used for TCR beta sequencing. The Qiagen DNeasy Blood Extraction Kit was used to extract genomic DNA from the blood cell samples. This sample stems from a study of cytomegalovirus exposure and HLA in healthy donors (dated by TCRdb to the late 2010s). Describing the broader study: An earlier analysis of roughly 630 of the donors reported approximately 290 Gb of sequence data and around 120 million unique TCR beta sequences from about 200 million T cells. About 300 gigabases of sequencing data and 80 million or so unique TCR sequences were included in an early release covering 550 to 800 HLA-typed donors. The genetic ancestry cluster associated with self-reported Caucasian donors included 81% of the approximately 430 genotyped donors. The study aimed to test whether cataloging public T cell receptors could reveal signatures of past pathogen exposure. The T cell repertoires of some 670 subjects were profiled by immunosequencing and related to cytomegalovirus serostatus. Besides the first cohort of some 670 subjects, a separate validation cohort made up of around 120 different subjects was used. High-throughput TCR immunosequencing, statistical association of individual TCRs with disease status, and machine learning were combined to predict cytomegalovirus infection status. A later analysis re-analyzed previously published TCR beta repertoires from 600 to 850 donors and added high-resolution HLA genotyping to study TCR occurrence patterns. The later analysis used no new phenotypic data to find candidate immune exposures, relying instead on TCR beta sequences and their occurrence across donors. In an earlier analysis of a few hundred of the donors, high-throughput TCR beta sequencing was used to judge whether each TCR beta V gene segment behaved as functional or pseudogenic. Donor age, sex, ethnicity and CMV serostatus were collected together with the repertoire data. In a later genetic analysis, genome-wide SNP genotypes for about 55% of the 666 donors were used, and that subset was treated as a discovery cohort. Every repertoire in the discovery cohort had been generated on one and the same sequencing platform. Class I and class II HLA loci were covered by the typing at four-digit resolution. The number of donors typed differed by locus, with roughly 629-640 for A, B, C, DRB1 and DQB1, 522 for DQA1, 606 for DPA1, and some 470 for DPB1. Four or five DR-DQ haplotypes were handled as single units for association and clustering, since linkage in the cohort was strong. Among around 400 genotyped donors of the cohort, an average of about 220,000 unique TCR beta nucleotide sequences was sequenced per donor, of which approximately 19% were non-productive. Paper-wide results and their limitations: The presence/absence analyses assumed that sequencing depth was roughly uniform across donors, and that assumption may not be true. In a later analysis, most CMV-associated TCR beta chains were found to appear HLA-restricted, with HLA associations seemingly driven largely by CMV exposure. In vitro tests confirmed that a few of the cytomegalovirus-associated TCR beta chains recognize cytomegalovirus antigens. The classifier was reported to diagnose cytomegalovirus status with high specificity and sensitivity in both the original cohort and the validation cohort. Compared with the approximately 600-donor mean, donors in an Asian-associated ancestry cluster had fewer N-insertions in productive TCRs, according to a later genetic analysis. According to a later analysis, parvovirus B19, influenza, CMV and Epstein-Barr virus appeared linked to several top co-occurrence clusters. Because counts were too low, roughly 16 rarely observed V segments, including chromosome 9 orphons, were excluded from the earlier analysis of about 500 of the donors. A further reported finding was that TCR beta sequences accurately predicted the HLA-A and HLA-B alleles for most subjects in the first cohort. Correlated functional status among segregating V segments might be attributable to linkage disequilibrium, but an unknown experimental factor could not be ruled out. According to the authors, the approach could potentially be generalized to other disease states and immunological phenotypes. In this cohort, only TCR beta chains were sequenced, and detectable features were limited by the absence of alpha or paired-chain data. In a later analysis, HLA-associated TCR beta chains showed more clonal expansion and lower generation probabilities than non-associated chains that were equally common. Specific HLA alleles were associated with 16,951 TCR beta sequences at a false discovery rate of 0.05 in a later analysis. Because some donors lacked HLA typing at each locus, the association tests relied only on the typed subset. The study listed 164 TCR beta chains as associated with cytomegalovirus. An association between a missense DCLRE1C variant and V-gene and J-gene trimming of TCR beta chains was found in a later genetic analysis and replicated in an independent cohort. Most TCR sequences were observed very rarely across donors, whereas some public TCRs were present in many individuals. In an earlier analysis of 450 to 750 of the donors, most TCR beta V segments appeared in productive rearrangements about 87% or about 30% of the time, broadly matching IMGT annotations. Some IMGT-functional V segments, including TRBV6-2 and TRBV6-3, could not be told apart with the 87-base-pair reads, so those segments were excluded. Assigning TCR associations to individual alleles was difficult when HLA alleles, especially DR and DQ, strongly co-occurred. A group of highly shared sequence variants was considered likely to be a technical artifact of the sequencing pipeline. In a later analysis, TCR association rates were found to vary across HLA loci, with the most associated TCRs seen for DRB1 alleles and the fewest for HLA-C alleles. Immune exposure information for the cohort was limited to CMV serostatus.

From a lookup of the germline V gene, CDR1 and CDR2 are SGHRS and YFSETQ. The CDR3 runs 12 amino acids, cysteine and phenylalanine included. Only the CDR3 region is kept as DNA, spanning 36 bases read in frame from base 1. V lost 2 bases and J lost 7 bases; the stretch between them is 9 bases long. Libraries were made using the immunoSEQ multiplex PCR assay. The multiplex PCR relied on a mix of 60 forward primers for TCR Vbeta segments and 13 reverse primers for TCR Jbeta segments. A multiplex PCR assay on genomic DNA amplified the CDR3 region of rearranged TCR beta genes. The amplified TCR beta libraries were sequenced on the Illumina HiSeq System as 87-base-pair reads. Under the source paper's analysis protocol: A later analysis counted about 76 million unique TCR beta chains across the 666 repertoires, and some 11 million of these chains were shared by at least two donors. Raw reads were error-corrected and collapsed into unique sequences with a nearest-neighbor algorithm that merged closely related sequences to remove PCR and sequencing errors. V, D and J gene segments were assigned by aligning CDR3 sequences to IMGT reference sequences. Each retained sequence needed at least a six-nucleotide match to both a V gene segment and a J gene segment. Rearrangements were called productive when the CDR3 lacked stop codons and stayed in frame with V and J; all others were non-productive. Following IMGT convention, CDR3 was defined as the stretch from the second conserved V-encoded cysteine up to the conserved J-encoded phenylalanine. In an earlier analysis of around 640 of the donors, sequences lacking an unambiguous match to a single V gene segment were excluded. In an earlier analysis of some 590 of the donors, a V segment was called functional when productive rearrangements were above 56.7%, and segregating when the standard deviation between donors exceeded 5%. To diagnose cytomegalovirus status from the catalog of TCR beta chain sequences, a statistical classification framework was built. In a later analysis, TCR nucleotide sequences were compared against IMGT/GENE-DB human TR gene sequences so that V and J genes could be assigned. The TCRdist pipeline was used in a later analysis to assign CDR3 sequences and most-parsimonious VDJ recombination scenarios. In a later analysis, each TCR beta chain was defined by its CDR3 amino acid sequence together with its V-gene family, and reads lacking a unique V-gene family were excluded. As a way to deal with suspected cross-contamination and a sequencing artifact, a later analysis dropped 450 to 700 nucleotide sequences that were highly shared and had low generation probability. A later analysis calculated a clonal expansion index for each public chain from normalized within-repertoire ranks of inferred template counts. In a later analysis, generation probabilities were computed with a VDJ recombination model fitted to out-of-frame rearrangements, and the resulting probabilities were checked against IGoR. A later analysis scored TCR-TCR, TCR-HLA and TCR-CMV co-occurrence with hypergeometric tests, applying a repertoire-size bias correction to TCR pairs. False discovery rates were estimated in a later analysis by permuting HLA or CMV assignments 20 times. A later analysis grouped co-occurring TCRs with DBSCAN, adding TCRdist sequence similarity when clustering within HLA-allele-positive subsets. Repertoires with fewer than 30,000 or more than 120,000 public chains were left out of co-occurrence clustering, as were about five repertoires with anomalous nucleotide sharing. This is the immuneACCESS table as TCRdb keeps it, with only in-frame sequences that have V and J called. A part of the clones is gone; compared with another copy, unresolved V genes explain less than half, and the rest is unexplained. For V, J and clone size, that table is used; D and trimming come from the DNA. The sample yields approximately 150,000 clones; 50% to 75% were counted once. 3% of the sample comes from the top ten.

Sequencing was performed on PBMCs. This clonotype was sampled from a woman in her 30s in good health and CMV-seropositive. The V and J segments used are TRBV5-1 and TRBJ2-5, with the D gene not clear enough to name. The DNA sequence follows: TGCGCCAGCAGCTTCACAACGGGGACCCAGTACTTC. It translates to CASSFTTGTQYF.